This TCR beta chain was identified in a study of identical twins. TCRdb passed the 5' RACE reads through MiXCR, listing each CDR3 protein once. The sample yields 350,000 to 450,000 distinct CDR3 sequences, roughly 20% seen once. Notes on the study in general: Sharing of beta out-of-frame sequences by twins showed a weaker excess.

Concerning this clonotype itself: Antigen: not known.

CDR3 size: 13 residues. Looked up from germline, CDR1 is DFQATT and CDR2 is SNEGSKA (reference sequence). The gene calls are TRBV20-1 and TRBJ2-5; 8 nucleotides line up with TRBD2. Specimen: naive T cells sorted from blood. This receptor was identified in a man aged 45-65 years in good health. The chain's CDR3 is CSTSGRYQETQYF. The DNA of the CDR3 is TGCAGCACTAGCGGTCGGTACCAAGAGACCCAGTACTTC.